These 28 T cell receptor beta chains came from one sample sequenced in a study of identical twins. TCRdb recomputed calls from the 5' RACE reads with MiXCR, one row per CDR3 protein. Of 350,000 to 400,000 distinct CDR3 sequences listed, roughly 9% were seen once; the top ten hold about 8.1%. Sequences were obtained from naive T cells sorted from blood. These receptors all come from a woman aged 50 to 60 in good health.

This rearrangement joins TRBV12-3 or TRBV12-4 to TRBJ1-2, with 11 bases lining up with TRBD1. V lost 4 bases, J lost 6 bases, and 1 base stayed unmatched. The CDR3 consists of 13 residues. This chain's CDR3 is CASSWGQGDGYTF. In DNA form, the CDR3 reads TGTGCCAGCAGTTGGGGACAGGGGGATGGCTACACCTTC.

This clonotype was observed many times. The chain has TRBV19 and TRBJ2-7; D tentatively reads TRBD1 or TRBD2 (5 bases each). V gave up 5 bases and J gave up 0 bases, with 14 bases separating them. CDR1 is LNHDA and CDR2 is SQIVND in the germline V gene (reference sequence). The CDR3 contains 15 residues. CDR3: CASSFNAGSSYEQYF. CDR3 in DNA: TGTGCCAGTAGTTTCAACGCAGGGAGCTCCTACGAGCAGTACTTC. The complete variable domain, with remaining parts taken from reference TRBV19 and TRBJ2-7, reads DGGITQSPKYLFRKEGQNVTLSCEQNLNHDAMYWYRQDPGQGLRLIYYSQIVNDFQKGDIAEGYSVSREKKESFPLTVTSAQKNPTAFYLCASSFNAGSSYEQYFGPGTRLTVT.

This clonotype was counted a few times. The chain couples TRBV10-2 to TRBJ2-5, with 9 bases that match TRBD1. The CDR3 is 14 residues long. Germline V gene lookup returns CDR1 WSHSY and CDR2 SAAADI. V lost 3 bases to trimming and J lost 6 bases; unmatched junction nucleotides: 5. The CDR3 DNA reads TGCGCCAGCAGTGACGGGACAGGGCGGAAGACCCAGTACTTC. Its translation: CASSDGTGRKTQYF.

The CDR3 protein is CSARGPQRAGVTDTQYF. In DNA, the CDR3 is TGCAGTGCTAGAGGCCCCCAGAGAGCGGGAGTCACAGATACGCAGTATTTT. The chain uses TRBV20-1 and TRBJ2-3; 8 bases agree with TRBD2. Looked up from germline, CDR1 is DFQATT and CDR2 is SNEGSKA (reference sequence). The V segment lost 1 base and the J segment 2 bases; nucleotides outside the gene matches: 11. This CDR3 spans 17 amino acids.

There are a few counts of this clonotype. The CDR3 protein is CASSLAEQAEEFF. The CDR3 DNA follows: TGTGCCAGCAGCTTAGCTGAGCAAGCGGAGGAGTTCTTC. The chain is built from TRBV7-2 and TRBJ2-1; tentatively, D is TRBD2 (5 bases). Germline V gives CDR1 SGHTA, CDR2 FQGNSA. The V end lost 0 bases, the J end lost 14 bases, and 14 bases lay between the germline ends. The CDR3 extends over 13 amino acids.

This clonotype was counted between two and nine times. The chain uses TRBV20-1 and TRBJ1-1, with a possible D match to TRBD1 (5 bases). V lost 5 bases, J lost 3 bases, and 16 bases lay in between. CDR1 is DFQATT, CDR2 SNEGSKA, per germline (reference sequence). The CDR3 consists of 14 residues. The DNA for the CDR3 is TGCAGTGCTGCAGCAGGGAGATGGGACACTGAAGCTTTCTTT. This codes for CSAAAGRWDTEAFF.

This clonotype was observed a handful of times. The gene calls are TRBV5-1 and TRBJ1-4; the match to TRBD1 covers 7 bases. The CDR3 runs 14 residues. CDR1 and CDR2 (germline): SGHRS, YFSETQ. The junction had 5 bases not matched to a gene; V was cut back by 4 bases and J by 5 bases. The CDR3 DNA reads TGCGCCAGCAGCCCGACAGGGCTGAATGAAAAACTGTTTTTT. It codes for CASSPTGLNEKLFF.

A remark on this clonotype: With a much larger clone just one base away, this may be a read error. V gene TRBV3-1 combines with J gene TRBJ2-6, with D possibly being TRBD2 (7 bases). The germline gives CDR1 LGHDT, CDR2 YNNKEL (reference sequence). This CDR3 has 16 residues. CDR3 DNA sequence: TGTGCCAGCAGCCAAAGGGGGGGAACCGGGGCCATCGTCCTGACTTTC. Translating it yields CASSQRGGTGAIVLTF.

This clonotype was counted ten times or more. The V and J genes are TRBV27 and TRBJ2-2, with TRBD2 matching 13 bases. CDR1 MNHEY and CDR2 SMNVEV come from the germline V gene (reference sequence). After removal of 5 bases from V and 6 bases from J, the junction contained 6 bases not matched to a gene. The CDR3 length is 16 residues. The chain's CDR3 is CASSIRLAGGPGELFF. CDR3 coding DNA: TGTGCCAGCAGTATCAGACTAGCGGGAGGTCCCGGGGAGCTGTTTTTT.

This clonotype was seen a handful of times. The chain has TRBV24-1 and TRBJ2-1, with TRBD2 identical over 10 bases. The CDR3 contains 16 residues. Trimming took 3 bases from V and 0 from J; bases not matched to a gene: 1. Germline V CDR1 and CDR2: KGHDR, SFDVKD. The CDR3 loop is CATSDVAGGSYNEQFF. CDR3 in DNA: TGTGCCACCAGTGATGTAGCGGGAGGCTCCTACAATGAGCAGTTCTTC.

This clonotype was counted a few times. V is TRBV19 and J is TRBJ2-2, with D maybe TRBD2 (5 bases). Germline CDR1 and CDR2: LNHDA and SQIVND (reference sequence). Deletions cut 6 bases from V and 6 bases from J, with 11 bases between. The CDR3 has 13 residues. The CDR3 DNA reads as TGTGCCAGTAGCGTAGCGAGGGCCGGGGAGCTGTTTTTT. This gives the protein CASSVARAGELFF.

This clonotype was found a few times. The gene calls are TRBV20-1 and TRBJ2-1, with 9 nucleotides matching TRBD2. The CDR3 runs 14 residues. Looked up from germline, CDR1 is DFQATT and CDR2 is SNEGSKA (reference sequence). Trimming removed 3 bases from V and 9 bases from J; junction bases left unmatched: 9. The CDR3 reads CSASPAGGRVEQFF. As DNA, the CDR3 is TGCAGTGCTAGTCCCGCGGGAGGGCGGGTTGAGCAGTTCTTC.

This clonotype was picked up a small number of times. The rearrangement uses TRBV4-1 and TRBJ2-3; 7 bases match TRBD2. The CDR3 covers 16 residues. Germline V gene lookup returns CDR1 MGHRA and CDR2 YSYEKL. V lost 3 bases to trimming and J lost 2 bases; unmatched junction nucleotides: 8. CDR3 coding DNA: TGCGCCAGCAGCCACTCCTCGGCGGGAGACACAGATACGCAGTATTTT. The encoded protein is CASSHSSAGDTDTQYF.

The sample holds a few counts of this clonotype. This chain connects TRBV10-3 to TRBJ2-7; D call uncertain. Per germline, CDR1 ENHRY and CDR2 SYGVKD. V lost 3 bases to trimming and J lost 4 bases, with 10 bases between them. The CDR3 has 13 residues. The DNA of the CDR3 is TGTGCCATCAGTGATCAAGCCCTGTACGAGCAGTACTTC. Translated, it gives CAISDQALYEQYF.

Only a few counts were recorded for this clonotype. CDR3 DNA: TGTGCCAGCAGCTTAAATCGGGGCGTTATCGGGCGGGAGAACACCCAGTTCTTC. Translating gives CASSLNRGVIGRENTQFF. V is TRBV11-1 and J is TRBJ2-1, with 7 positions matching TRBD2. From germline, CDR1 is SGHAT and CDR2 FQDESV (reference sequence). V lost 2 bases to trimming and J lost 13 bases; unmatched junction nucleotides: 23. There are 18 residues in the CDR3.

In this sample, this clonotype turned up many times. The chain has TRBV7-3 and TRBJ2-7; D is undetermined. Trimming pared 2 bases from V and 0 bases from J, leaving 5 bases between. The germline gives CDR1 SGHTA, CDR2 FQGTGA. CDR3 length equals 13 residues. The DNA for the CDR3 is TGTGCCAGCAGCTTATTCCCCTCCTACGAGCAGTACTTC. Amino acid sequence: CASSLFPSYEQYF.

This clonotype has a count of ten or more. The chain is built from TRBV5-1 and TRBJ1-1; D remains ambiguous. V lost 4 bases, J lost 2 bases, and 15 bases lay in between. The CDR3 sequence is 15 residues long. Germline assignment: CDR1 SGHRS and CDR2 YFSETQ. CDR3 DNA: TGCGCCAGCAGCAAGCCTGGCGCCGTAAACACTGAAGCTTTCTTT. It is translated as CASSKPGAVNTEAFF.

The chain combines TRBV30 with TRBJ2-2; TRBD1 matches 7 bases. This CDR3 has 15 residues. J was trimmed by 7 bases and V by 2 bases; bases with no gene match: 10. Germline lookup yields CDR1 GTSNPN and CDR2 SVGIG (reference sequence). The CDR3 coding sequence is TGTGCCTGGAGTCTCTGGGACAGATTTTACGGGGAGCTGTTTTTT. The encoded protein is CAWSLWDRFYGELFF.

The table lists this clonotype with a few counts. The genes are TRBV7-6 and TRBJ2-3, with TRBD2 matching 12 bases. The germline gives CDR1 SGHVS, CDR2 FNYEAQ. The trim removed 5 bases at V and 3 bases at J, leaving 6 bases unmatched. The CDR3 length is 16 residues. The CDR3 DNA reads TGTGCCAGCAGCCCCACGACTAGCGGGAGTACAGATACGCAGTATTTT. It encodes CASSPTTSGSTDTQYF.

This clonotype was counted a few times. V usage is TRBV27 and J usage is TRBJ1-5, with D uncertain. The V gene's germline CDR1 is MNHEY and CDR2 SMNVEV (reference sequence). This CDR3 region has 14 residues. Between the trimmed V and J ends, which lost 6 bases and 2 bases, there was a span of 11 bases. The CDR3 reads CASSYRLGNQPQHF. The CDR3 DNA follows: TGTGCCAGCAGCTACCGGTTGGGCAATCAGCCCCAGCATTTT.

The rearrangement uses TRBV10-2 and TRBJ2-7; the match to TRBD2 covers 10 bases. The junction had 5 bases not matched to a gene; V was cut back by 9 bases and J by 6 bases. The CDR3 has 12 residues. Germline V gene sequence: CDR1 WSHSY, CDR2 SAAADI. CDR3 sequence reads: CASRSGRAEQYV. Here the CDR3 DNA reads TGCGCCAGTAGAAGCGGGAGGGCCGAGCAGTACGTC.

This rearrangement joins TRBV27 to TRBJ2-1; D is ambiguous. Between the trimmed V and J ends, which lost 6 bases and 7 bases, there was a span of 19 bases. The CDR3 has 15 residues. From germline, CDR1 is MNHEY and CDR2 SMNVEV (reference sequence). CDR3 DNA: TGTGCCAGCAGCCCCTATCAAGGGATTCCAAATGAGCAGTTCTTC. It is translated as CASSPYQGIPNEQFF.

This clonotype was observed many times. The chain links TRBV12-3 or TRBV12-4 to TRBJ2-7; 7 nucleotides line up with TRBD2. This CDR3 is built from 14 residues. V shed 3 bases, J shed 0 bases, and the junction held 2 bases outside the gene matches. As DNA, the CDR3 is TGTGCCAGCAGTTTGGGAGGGAGCTCCTACGAGCAGTACGTC. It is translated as CASSLGGSSYEQYV.

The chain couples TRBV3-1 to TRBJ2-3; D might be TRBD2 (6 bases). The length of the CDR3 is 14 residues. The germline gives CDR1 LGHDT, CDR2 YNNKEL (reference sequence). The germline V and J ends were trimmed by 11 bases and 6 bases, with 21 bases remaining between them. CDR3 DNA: TGTGCCGCCAGCCCGAGGAGGAGGGAGGATACGCAGTATTTT. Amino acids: CAASPRRREDTQYF.

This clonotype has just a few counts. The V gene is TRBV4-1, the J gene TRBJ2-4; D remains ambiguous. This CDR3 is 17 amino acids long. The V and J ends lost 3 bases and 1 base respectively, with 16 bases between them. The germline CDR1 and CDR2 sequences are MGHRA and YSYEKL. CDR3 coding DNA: TGCGCCAGCAGCCACCCAATAAAAGGGAAGGCCAAAAACATTCAGTACTTC. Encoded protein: CASSHPIKGKAKNIQYF.

CDR3 nucleotide sequence: TGTGCCAGCAGAGTTGCCGGGGCGACCTACGAGCAGTACGTC. Protein sequence: CASRVAGATYEQYV. The rearrangement joins TRBV6-2 or TRBV6-3 to TRBJ2-7; D may be TRBD1 or TRBD2 (5 bases each). The ends were cut back, 6 bases at V and 2 bases at J, with 14 bases in the middle. The length of the CDR3 is 14 residues. Germline V CDR1 and CDR2: MNHEY, SVGEGT.

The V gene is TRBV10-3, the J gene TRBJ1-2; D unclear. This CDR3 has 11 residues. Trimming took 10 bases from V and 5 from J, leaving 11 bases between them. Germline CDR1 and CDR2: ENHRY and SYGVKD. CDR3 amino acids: CATTAGYGYTF. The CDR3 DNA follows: TGTGCCACGACTGCGGGGTATGGCTACACCTTC.

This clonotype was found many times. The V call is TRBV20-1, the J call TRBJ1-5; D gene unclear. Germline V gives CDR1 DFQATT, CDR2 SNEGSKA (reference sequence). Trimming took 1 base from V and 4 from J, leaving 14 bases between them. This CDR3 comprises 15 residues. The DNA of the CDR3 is TGCAGTGCTAGAGTTGCCCTACAAGGAAATCAGCCCCAGCATTTT. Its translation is CSARVALQGNQPQHF.